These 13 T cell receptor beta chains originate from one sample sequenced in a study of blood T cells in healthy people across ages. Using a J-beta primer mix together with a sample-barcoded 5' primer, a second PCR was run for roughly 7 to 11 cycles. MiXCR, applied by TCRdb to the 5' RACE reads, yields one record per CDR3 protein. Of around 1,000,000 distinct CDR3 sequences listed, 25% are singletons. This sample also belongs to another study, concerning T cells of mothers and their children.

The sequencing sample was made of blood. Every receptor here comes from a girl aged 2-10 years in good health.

The DNA for the CDR3 is TGCAGTGCTATTGCGGCGGGAGCTGAGACCCAGTACTTC. Its protein product is CSAIAAGAETQYF. V gene TRBV20-1 combines with J gene TRBJ2-5; 7 bases line up with TRBD2. The CDR3 sequence is 13 residues long. Germline lookup yields CDR1 DFQATT and CDR2 SNEGSKA (reference sequence). The V gene end was trimmed by 4 bases and the J gene end by 5 bases; junction bases not matched to a gene: 7.

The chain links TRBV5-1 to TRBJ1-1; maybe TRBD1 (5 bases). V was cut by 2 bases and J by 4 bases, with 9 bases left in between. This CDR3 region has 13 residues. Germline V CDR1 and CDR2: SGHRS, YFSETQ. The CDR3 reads CASSFGATTEAFF. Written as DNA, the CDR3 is TGCGCCAGCAGCTTCGGGGCCACCACTGAAGCTTTCTTT.

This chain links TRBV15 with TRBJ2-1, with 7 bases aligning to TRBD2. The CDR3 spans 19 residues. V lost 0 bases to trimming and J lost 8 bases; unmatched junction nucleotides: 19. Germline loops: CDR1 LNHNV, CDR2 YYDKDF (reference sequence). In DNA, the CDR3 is TGTGCCACCAGCAGAGATCTTAAAGCTCGGGCCGGGGAGGGCGATGAGCAGTTCTTC. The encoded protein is CATSRDLKARAGEGDEQFF.

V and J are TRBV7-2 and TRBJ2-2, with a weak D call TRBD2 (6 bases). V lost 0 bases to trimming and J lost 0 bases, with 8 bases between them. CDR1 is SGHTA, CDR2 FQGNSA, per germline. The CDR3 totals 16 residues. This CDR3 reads CASSLAGGANTGELFF. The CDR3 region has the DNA TGTGCCAGCAGCTTAGCGGGAGGCGCGAACACCGGGGAGCTGTTTTTT.

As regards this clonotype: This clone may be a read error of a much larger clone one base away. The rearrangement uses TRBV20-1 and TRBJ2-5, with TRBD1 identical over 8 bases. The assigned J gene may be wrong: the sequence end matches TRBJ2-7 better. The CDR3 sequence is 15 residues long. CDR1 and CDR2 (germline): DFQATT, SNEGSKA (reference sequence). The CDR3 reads CSALSPGQEGYEQYF. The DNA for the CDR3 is TGCAGTGCCCTGTCGCCGGGACAGGAGGGCTACGAGCAGTACTTC.

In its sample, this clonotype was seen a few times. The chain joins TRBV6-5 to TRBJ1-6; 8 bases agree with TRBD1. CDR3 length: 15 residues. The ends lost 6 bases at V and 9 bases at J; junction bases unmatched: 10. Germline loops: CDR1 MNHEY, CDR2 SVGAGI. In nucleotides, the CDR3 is TGTGCCAGCAGGCCCCCGGGACAGGTTTTTTCACCCCTCCACTTT. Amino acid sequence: CASRPPGQVFSPLHF.

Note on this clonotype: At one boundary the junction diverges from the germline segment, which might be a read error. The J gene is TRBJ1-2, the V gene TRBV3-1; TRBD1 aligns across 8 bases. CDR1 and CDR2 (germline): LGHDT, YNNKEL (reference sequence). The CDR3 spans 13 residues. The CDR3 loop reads CASGHAGQGGYTF. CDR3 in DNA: TGTGCCAGCGGCCATGCCGGACAGGGAGGCTACACCTTC. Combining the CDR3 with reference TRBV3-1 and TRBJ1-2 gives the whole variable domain DTAVSQTPKYLVTQMGNDKSIKCEQNLGHDTMYWYKQDSKKFLKIMFSYNNKELIINETVPNRFSPKSPDKAHLNLHINSLELGDSAVYFCASGHAGQGGYTFGSGTRLTVV.

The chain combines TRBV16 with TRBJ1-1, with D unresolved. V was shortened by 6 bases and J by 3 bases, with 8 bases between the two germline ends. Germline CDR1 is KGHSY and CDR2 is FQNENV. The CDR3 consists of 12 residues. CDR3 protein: CASSQEDTEAFF. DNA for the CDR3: TGTGCCAGCAGTCAAGAGGACACTGAAGCTTTCTTT.

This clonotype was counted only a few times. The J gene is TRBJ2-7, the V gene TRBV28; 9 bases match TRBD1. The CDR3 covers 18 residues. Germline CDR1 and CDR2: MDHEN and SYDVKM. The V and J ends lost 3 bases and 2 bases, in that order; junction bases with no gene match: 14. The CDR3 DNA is TGTGCCAGCAGTTTCACTCTGTCGGGACAGGGAAACCCCTACGAGCAGTACTTC. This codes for CASSFTLSGQGNPYEQYF.

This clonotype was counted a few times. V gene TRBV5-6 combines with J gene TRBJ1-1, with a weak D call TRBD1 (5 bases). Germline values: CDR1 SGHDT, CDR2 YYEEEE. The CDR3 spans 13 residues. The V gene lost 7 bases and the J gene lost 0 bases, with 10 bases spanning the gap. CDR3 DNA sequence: TGTGCCAGCCGCTACAGGTTGAACACTGAAGCTTTCTTT. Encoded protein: CASRYRLNTEAFF.

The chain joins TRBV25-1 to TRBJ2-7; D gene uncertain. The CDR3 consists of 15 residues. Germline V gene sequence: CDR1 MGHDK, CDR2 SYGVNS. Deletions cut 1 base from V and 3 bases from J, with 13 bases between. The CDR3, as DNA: TGTGCCAGCAGTGAATTTACCGGACCGGGCTACGAGCAGTACTTC. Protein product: CASSEFTGPGYEQYF.

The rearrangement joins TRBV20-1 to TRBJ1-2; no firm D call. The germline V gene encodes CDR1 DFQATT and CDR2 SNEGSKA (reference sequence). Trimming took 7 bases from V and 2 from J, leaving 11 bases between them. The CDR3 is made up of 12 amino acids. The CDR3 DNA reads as TGCAGTGTTTCACAGAGCAACTATGGCTACACCTTC. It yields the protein CSVSQSNYGYTF.

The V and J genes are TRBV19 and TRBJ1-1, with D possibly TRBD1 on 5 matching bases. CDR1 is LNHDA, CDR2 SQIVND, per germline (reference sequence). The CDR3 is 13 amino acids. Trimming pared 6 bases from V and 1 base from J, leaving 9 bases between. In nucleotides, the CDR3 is TGTGCCAGTAGAGGGGCAGCGAACACTGAAGCTTTCTTT. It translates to CASRGAANTEAFF. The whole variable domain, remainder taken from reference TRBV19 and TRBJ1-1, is DGGITQSPKYLFRKEGQNVTLSCEQNLNHDAMYWYRQDPGQGLRLIYYSQIVNDFQKGDIAEGYSVSREKKESFPLTVTSAQKNPTAFYLCASRGAANTEAFFGQGTRLTVV.